The clone carrying this T cell receptor beta chain was seen repeatedly, ten times or more. Its antigen remains unidentified. Time point of the sample: newly diagnosed GD, antithyroid drugs for less than 3 months. RNA isolated from PBMCs was used to make the TCR library. The CDR3 covers 15 residues. The ends lost 3 bases at V and 2 bases at J; junction bases unmatched: 6. Germline CDR1 SGHKS, CDR2 YYEKEE (reference sequence). This record comes from a study of regulatory T cells in long-lasting Graves disease. Study results and limitations: TCR diversity was lower in persistent than newly diagnosed Graves' disease.

The TCR beta library used iRepertoire HTBI primers with Arm-PCR amplification of CDR3. MiXCR was run by TCRdb on the multiplex PCR reads, yielding one entry per CDR3 protein. The sample has more than 400,000 distinct CDR3 sequences, 15% to 20% seen once. These data were also reused for a study on T cells in Graves' hyperthyroidism and ophthalmopathy.

The TCR originated in a man aged 40-55 years with Graves disease. The source material was peripheral blood mononuclear cells (PBMCs), sampled at new diagnosis, from a patient treated with antithyroid drugs. The V and J genes are TRBV5-5 and TRBJ2-7; TRBD2 aligns across 9 bases. This chain's CDR3 is CASSSASGITYEQYF. Here the CDR3 DNA reads TGTGCCAGCAGCTCGGCTAGCGGGATTACCTACGAGCAGTACTTC.